A selection of T cell receptor beta chains follows, all from one sample in a study of T cells expressing NK-cell markers. TCRdb reprocessed the 5' RACE reads; each CDR3 protein has one entry and no DNA is given. This listing includes some 600,000 distinct CDR3 sequences. Specimen: blood T cells: a sorted CD56 or NKG2C T cell subset, CD4+ or CD8+ T cells, or bulk PBMC T cells (not recorded which). The source of these receptors is a man in his late teens or twenties in good health. Both conserved end residues are part of each CDR3. The order of the fields is V gene, J gene, CDR3 protein.

V: TRBV5-1; J: TRBJ2-6; CDR3: CASSLADGTGANVLTF
V: TRBV20-1; J: TRBJ1-5; CDR3: CSARSGEGNQPQHF
V: TRBV6-5; J: TRBJ1-4; CDR3: CASSYGTGNEKLFF
V: TRBV6-5; J: TRBJ2-3; CDR3: CASLSGGAGDTQYF
V: TRBV25-1; J: TRBJ2-5; CDR3: CASSASSGTRETQYF
V: TRBV24-1; J: TRBJ2-2; CDR3: CAASLSGDGELFF
V: TRBV6-1; J: TRBJ2-1; CDR3: CATGLAGGPKYNEQFF
V: TRBV11-3; J: TRBJ2-2; CDR3: CASSSGFGPNTGELFF
V: TRBV29-1; J: TRBJ2-3; CDR3: CSVEDSRGMADTQYF
V: TRBV5-1; J: TRBJ1-1; CDR3: CASSGLQGPPEAFF
V: TRBV7-9; J: TRBJ2-2; CDR3: CASSPTDGGASTGELFF
V: TRBV27; J: TRBJ2-1; CDR3: CASSLFLAGGDNEQFF
V: TRBV10-3; J: TRBJ1-5; CDR3: CAIKGTGDNQPQHF
V: TRBV7-9; J: TRBJ1-4; CDR3: CASSLEAGTGPLFF
V: TRBV24-1; J: TRBJ2-4; CDR3: CATSEAGTPLAKNIQYF
V: TRBV4-2; J: TRBJ2-1; CDR3: CASSQEGLNEQFF
V: TRBV5-1; J: TRBJ2-3; CDR3: CASSSPGTSGTLDTQYF
V: TRBV2; J: TRBJ2-1; CDR3: CASSETTYNEQFF
V: TRBV20-1; J: TRBJ2-1; CDR3: CSASIGQGGSSGEQFF
V: TRBV15; J: TRBJ2-7; CDR3: CATSRGSGGEQYF
V: TRBV7-8; J: TRBJ2-7; CDR3: CASNGPGNYEQYF
V: TRBV11-2; J: TRBJ2-1; CDR3: CASSFGGAAYNEQFF
V: TRBV6-5; J: TRBJ2-2; CDR3: CATLKLARVTGELFF
V: TRBV29-1; J: TRBJ1-2; CDR3: CSFRGVTNYGYTF
V: TRBV7-9; J: TRBJ2-3; CDR3: CASSFFPGGRGDTQYF
V: TRBV19; J: TRBJ1-2; CDR3: CASSIDTWGYTF
V: TRBV29-1; J: TRBJ2-5; CDR3: CSVVAPPRSPVQETQYF
V: TRBV24-1; J: TRBJ2-1; CDR3: CATSDLQVDEQFF
V: TRBV10-3; J: TRBJ1-1; CDR3: CAISVLGGGETNTEAFF
V: TRBV12-3/TRBV12-4; J: TRBJ2-5; CDR3: CASTQGSGSGWETQYF
V: TRBV11-1; J: TRBJ2-1; CDR3: CASTTPGTGAYNEQFF
V: TRBV12-3/TRBV12-4; J: TRBJ2-1; CDR3: CASKAGGNEQFF
V: TRBV12-3/TRBV12-4; J: TRBJ1-3; CDR3: CASSRRSSGNTIYF
V: TRBV5-1; J: TRBJ2-5; CDR3: CASSRAGDSGETQYF
V: TRBV27; J: TRBJ2-3; CDR3: CASGTGLPTDTQYF
V: TRBV7-2; J: TRBJ2-1; CDR3: CASSDPGQGTRRHNEQFF
V: TRBV12-3/TRBV12-4; J: TRBJ2-3; CDR3: CASSPLAGDENF
V: TRBV6-5; J: TRBJ2-3; CDR3: CATKVGVTDTQYF
V: TRBV6-1; J: TRBJ1-3; CDR3: CASRPGVFSGNTIYF
V: TRBV7-9; J: TRBJ2-1; CDR3: CASSFASGKYNEQFF
V: TRBV6-4; J: TRBJ2-2; CDR3: CASSRETGELGELFF
V: TRBV7-8; J: TRBJ2-7; CDR3: CASSKPHRGDSVYEQYF
V: TRBV27; J: TRBJ2-7; CDR3: CASSPTGLSYEQYF
V: TRBV19; J: TRBJ2-7; CDR3: CASTRGQGNYEQYF
V: TRBV6-1; J: TRBJ2-1; CDR3: CASTIQGSGNEQFF
V: TRBV24-1; J: TRBJ2-3; CDR3: CATSDPEQGTDTQYF
V: TRBV9; J: TRBJ2-7; CDR3: CASSVGTISYEQYF
V: TRBV7-2; J: TRBJ1-2; CDR3: CASSFSSRFGYTF
V: TRBV12-3/TRBV12-4; J: TRBJ2-5; CDR3: CASSYGFQETQYF
V: TRBV6-1; J: TRBJ2-1; CDR3: CASSTGLAGVVVEQFF
V: TRBV15; J: TRBJ2-3; CDR3: CATSRGNGHPEDTQYF
V: TRBV5-1; J: TRBJ2-3; CDR3: CASSQMMADTQYF
V: TRBV29-1; J: TRBJ1-2; CDR3: CSVVKGGPTTDYGYTF
V: TRBV11-2; J: TRBJ1-1; CDR3: CASSLISVNTEAFF